The 17 T cell receptor beta chains presented below share a single source sample, sequenced in a study of response to subunit inactivated influenza vaccine. A single record per CDR3 protein comes from TCRdb applying MiXCR to the RT-PCR reads. The table includes more than 150,000 distinct CDR3 sequences, around a tenth detected once. This specimen consisted of non-naive T cells sorted from PBMCs, obtained on the day of vaccination. These receptors were collected from a man over 45 who received an inactivated influenza vaccine.

The chain has TRBV4-3 and TRBJ2-1, with TRBD2 matching 8 bases. Germline CDR1 is LGHNA and CDR2 is YSLEER. This CDR3 has 16 amino acids. Trimming at V came to 0 bases and at J to 7 bases, leaving 8 bases not matched to a gene. CDR3 sequence reads: CASSQDPGGRVNEQFF. The CDR3 coding sequence is TGCGCCAGCAGCCAAGACCCGGGGGGGAGGGTGAATGAGCAGTTCTTC.

This clonotype appeared many times. V usage is TRBV18 and J usage is TRBJ2-2; 9 bases agree with TRBD2. Germline CDR1 reads KGHSH; CDR2 reads LQKENI. The CDR3 loop spans 16 amino acids. The J segment lost 6 bases and the V segment lost 2 bases, leaving 7 bases of the junction unmatched. CDR3 sequence (DNA): TGTGCCAGCTCACCAGTTGGTAGCGGGAGTTCCGGGGAGCTGTTTTTT. As protein: CASSPVGSGSSGELFF.

In this sample, this clonotype turned up many times. The rearrangement joins TRBV5-1 to TRBJ1-1; TRBD1 matches 10 bases. Per germline, CDR1 SGHRS and CDR2 YFSETQ. The CDR3 has 15 residues. After removal of 4 bases from V and 4 bases from J, the junction contained 7 bases not matched to a gene. The CDR3 bases are TGCGCCAGCAGCCTGGGACAGGGGAAGGTCACTGAAGCTTTCTTT. As protein: CASSLGQGKVTEAFF. Filled out from reference TRBV5-1 and TRBJ1-1, the complete variable domain reads KAGVTQTPRYLIKTRGQQVTLSCSPISGHRSVSWYQQTPGQGLQFLFEYFSETQRNKGNFPGRFSGRQFSNSRSEMNVSTLELGDSALYLCASSLGQGKVTEAFFGQGTRLTVV.

This clonotype was seen at least ten times. The chain links TRBV12-3 or TRBV12-4 to TRBJ2-3, with 7 positions matching TRBD1. V lost 5 bases, J lost 2 bases, and 10 bases stayed unmatched. The CDR3 has 16 residues. CDR3 loop: CASSNPPGQITDTQYF. The CDR3 nucleotides are TGTGCCAGCAGTAACCCACCGGGACAGATCACAGATACGCAGTATTTT.

This clonotype has a count of ten or more. The genes are TRBV4-2 and TRBJ2-2; D might be TRBD1 (6 bases). The CDR3 loop spans 15 amino acids. The V end lost 0 bases, the J end lost 1 base, and 6 bases lay between the germline ends. Germline CDR1 reads LGHNA; CDR2 reads YNFKEQ. CDR3 bases: TGTGCCAGCAGCCAAGAGGGACAGAACACCGGGGAGCTGTTTTTT. Its translation is CASSQEGQNTGELFF.

At least ten counts were recorded for this clonotype. The V and J genes are TRBV12-3 or TRBV12-4 and TRBJ1-2; 7 nucleotides agree with TRBD1. V lost 6 bases, J lost 0 bases, and 7 bases stayed unmatched. CDR3 size: 15 residues. The CDR3: CASSLTGSANYGYTF. CDR3 nucleotides: TGTGCCAGCAGCCTGACAGGGTCAGCTAACTATGGCTACACCTTC.

The V call is TRBV27, the J call TRBJ2-1; unclear D gene. The CDR3 loop spans 15 amino acids. The germline gives CDR1 MNHEY, CDR2 SMNVEV (reference sequence). V was clipped by 2 bases and J by 5 bases, with 13 bases between them. CDR3 sequence reads: CASSLKGRENNEQFF. In DNA, the CDR3 is TGTGCCAGCAGTTTAAAGGGCCGCGAGAACAATGAGCAGTTCTTC.

At least ten counts were recorded for this clonotype. The rearrangement uses TRBV3-1 and TRBJ1-6; 10 bases map to TRBD1. Unmatched junction bases numbered 4, after V lost 3 bases and J lost 8 bases. Germline-derived CDR1 and CDR2 are LGHDT and YNNKEL (reference sequence). The CDR3 totals 15 residues. CDR3 amino acids: CASSQPGTGDSPLHF. CDR3 nucleotide sequence: TGTGCCAGCAGCCAGCCCGGGACAGGGGATTCACCCCTCCACTTT.

This rearrangement joins TRBV6-1 to TRBJ1-5, with TRBD1 identical over 9 bases. V lost 11 bases to trimming and J lost 7 bases; unmatched junction nucleotides: 12. CDR1 MNHNS and CDR2 SASEGT come from the germline V gene. The CDR3 totals 14 residues. This CDR3 reads CAGGIQGAGQPQHF. The CDR3 DNA reads as TGTGCCGGAGGAATACAGGGGGCAGGGCAGCCCCAGCATTTT.

This clonotype appeared a few times. The rearrangement uses TRBV20-1 and TRBJ2-1; D remains ambiguous. CDR1 and CDR2 (germline): DFQATT, SNEGSKA (reference sequence). The CDR3 is 10 amino acids. Trimming took 3 bases from V and 7 from J, leaving 4 bases between them. This chain's CDR3 is CSARSNEQFF. The CDR3 nucleotides are TGCAGTGCTAGGTCGAATGAGCAGTTCTTC.

This clonotype appeared a few times. The chain uses TRBV4-3 and TRBJ2-5; D is unresolved. The CDR3 runs 13 residues. CDR1 is LGHNA and CDR2 is YSLEER in the germline V gene. V was shortened by 0 bases and J by 5 bases, with 7 bases between the two germline ends. CDR3 nucleotide sequence: TGCGCCAGCAGCCAAGACTACAGCGAGACCCAGTACTTC. It translates to CASSQDYSETQYF.

The CDR3 sequence is CAVGLAGATSTDTQYF. In nucleotides, the CDR3 is TGTGCCGTTGGGCTAGCGGGCGCGACTAGCACAGATACGCAGTATTTT. The chain carries TRBV24-1 and TRBJ2-3, with 8 nucleotides matching TRBD2. The CDR3 spans 16 residues. Per germline, CDR1 KGHDR and CDR2 SFDVKD. With 12 bases clipped from V and 0 bases from J, the junction kept 13 bases outside the gene matches.

This clonotype was found many times. The chain recombines TRBV3-1 with TRBJ2-2; unclear D gene. The CDR3 spans 15 residues. Trimming left V 1 base short and J 3 bases short, with 9 bases between. The germline gives CDR1 LGHDT, CDR2 YNNKEL (reference sequence). This CDR3 is CASSQGSGDTGELFF. DNA of the CDR3: TGTGCCAGCAGCCAAGGTTCCGGAGACACCGGGGAGCTGTTTTTT.

This clonotype was detected only a few times. The chain joins TRBV2 to TRBJ1-1; D is unresolved. The length of the CDR3 is 11 residues. CDR1 and CDR2 (germline): SNHLY, FYNNEI. Trimming shortened V by 7 bases and J by 1 base, and 4 bases separated the two germline ends. CDR3 in DNA: TGTGCCAGCACGCCGAACACTGAAGCTTTCTTT. It encodes CASTPNTEAFF.

In its sample, this clonotype was seen many times. The rearrangement links TRBV7-2 to TRBJ1-1; no definite D call. The CDR3 is 13 residues long. The V end lost 6 bases, the J end lost 2 bases, and 10 bases lay between the germline ends. CDR1 and CDR2 (germline): SGHTA, FQGNSA. Written as DNA, the CDR3 is TGTGCCAGCAGTTTGGGTCGAAACACTGAAGCTTTCTTT. Translating it yields CASSLGRNTEAFF.

This clonotype was recorded at least ten times. The chain is built from TRBV4-2 and TRBJ1-1, with D possibly TRBD1 on 5 matching bases. Trimming shortened V by 0 bases and J by 4 bases, and 12 bases separated the two germline ends. The CDR3 totals 15 residues. The germline gives CDR1 LGHNA, CDR2 YNFKEQ. The chain's CDR3 is CASSQEVRDFTEAFF. The CDR3 DNA sequence: TGTGCCAGCAGCCAAGAGGTCCGGGACTTCACTGAAGCTTTCTTT.

This clonotype was counted at least ten times. The chain employs TRBV11-2 and TRBJ2-5; 7 positions agree with TRBD2. Germline V lookup: CDR1 SGHAT, CDR2 FQNNGV. The CDR3 runs to 14 residues. Trimming cost V 1 base and J 5 bases; bases outside gene matches: 4. The CDR3 sequence is CASSLAGGTETQYF. Written as DNA, the CDR3 is TGTGCCAGCAGCTTAGCGGGGGGAACGGAGACCCAGTACTTC. The variable domain in full, with the rest retrieved from reference TRBV11-2 and TRBJ2-5, is EAGVAQSPRYKIIEKRQSVAFWCNPISGHATLYWYQQILGQGPKLLIQFQNNGVVDDSQLPKDRFSAERLKGVDSTLKIQPAKLEDSAVYLCASSLAGGTETQYFGPGTRLLVL.